The 21 T cell receptor beta chains below were found in one sample sequenced in a study of STAT5B mutations in CD4+ large granular lymphocyte leukemia. Sequencing used immunoSEQ multiplex PCR; TCRdb keeps in-frame clones, though not all of them. This table holds about 50,000 clones, more than 65% found once. Material for sequencing was CD4+ T cells from blood buffy coats. The receptor source for this set is a human donor in good health.

The table lists this clone with a count of one. V usage is TRBV5-4 and J usage is TRBJ2-5; 12 bases match TRBD1. Trimming removed 5 bases from V and 4 bases from J; junction bases left unmatched: 6. Germline V gene data show CDR1 as SGHNT and CDR2 as YYREEE (reference sequence). The CDR3 has 15 amino acids. CDR3 region: CASRPGTGGAETQYF. CDR3 in DNA: TGTGCCAGCAGACCCGGGACAGGGGGCGCAGAGACCCAGTACTTC.

The rearrangement joins TRBV4-2 to TRBJ1-3; D gene uncertain. The CDR3 has 15 amino acids. Germline CDR1 and CDR2: LGHNA and YNFKEQ. Trimming took off 0 bases at V and 4 bases at J, with 10 bases between the two ends. The CDR3 spells CASSQDLTDGNTIYF. The CDR3 DNA is TGTGCCAGCAGCCAAGATCTTACAGACGGAAACACCATATATTTT.

The gene calls are TRBV21-1 and TRBJ2-5; whether TRBD2, the table's D call, matches the DNA was not checked. TRBV21-1 is reported as a pseudogene. CDR3 length equals 16 residues. In DNA form, the CDR3 reads TGTGCCAGCAGCAATCGTCTACGCTATGGTCAAGAGACCCAGTACTTC. Amino acids: CASSNRLRYGQETQYF.

This chain links TRBV30 with TRBJ2-5; 7 bases line up with TRBD2. V shed 5 bases and J 4 bases; nucleotides not matched to a gene: 1. Germline lookup yields CDR1 GTSNPN and CDR2 SVGIG (reference sequence). The CDR3 length is 11 residues. The CDR3 sequence: CAWGGVETQYF. The CDR3 nucleotides are TGTGCCTGGGGGGGGGTAGAGACCCAGTACTTC.

V is TRBV11-3 and J is TRBJ2-3; weak D call: TRBD1 (5 bases). This CDR3 region has 14 residues. V shed 1 base and J shed 3 bases, with 8 bases lying between them. Germline V lookup: CDR1 SGHNT, CDR2 YENEEA. Written as DNA, the CDR3 is TGTGCCAGCAGCTTAGCAGGGTTTACAGATACGCAGTATTTT. Encoded protein: CASSLAGFTDTQYF.

This clone has a single count. The J gene is TRBJ2-5, the V gene TRBV5-6; 8 bases align to TRBD2. Looked up from germline, CDR1 is SGHDT and CDR2 is YYEEEE. The CDR3 consists of 14 residues. V was clipped by 6 bases and J by 1 base; unmatched bases: 5. The CDR3 coding sequence is TGTGCCAGCACCCGGGGGGGACGCCAAGAGACCCAGTACTTC. Its protein is CASTRGGRQETQYF. Looking up the rest from reference TRBV5-6 and TRBJ2-5 gives the full variable domain: DAGVTQSPTHLIKTRGQQVTLRCSPKSGHDTVSWYQQALGQGPQFIFQYYEEEERQRGNFPDRFSGHQFPNYSSELNVNALLLGDSALYLCASTRGGRQETQYFGPGTRLLVL.

The rearrangement joins TRBV9 to TRBJ2-7, with D unresolved. The germline V gene has CDR1 SGDLS and CDR2 YYNGEE. CDR3 length: 15 amino acids. Deletions cut 4 bases from V and 7 bases from J, with 21 bases between. CDR3 sequence: CASSPLSGGPEEQYF. In nucleotides, the CDR3 is TGTGCCAGCAGCCCCCTCTCGGGCGGCCCCGAGGAGCAGTACTTC. Variable domain in full (rest from reference TRBV9 and TRBJ2-7): DSGVTQTPKHLITATGQRVTLRCSPRSGDLSVYWYQQSLDQGLQFLIQYYNGEERAKGNILERFSAQQFPDLHSELNLSSLELGDSALYFCASSPLSGGPEEQYFGPGTRLTVT.

CDR3 protein: CASSQGTSVIYNEQFF. CDR3 coding DNA: TGCGCCAGCAGCCAAGGTACTAGCGTGATCTACAATGAGCAGTTCTTC. The J gene is TRBJ2-1, the V gene TRBV4-1; TRBD2 matches 7 bases. CDR3 size: 16 residues. Germline V gene sequence: CDR1 MGHRA, CDR2 YSYEKL. J lost 3 bases, V lost 1 base, and 6 bases had no gene match.

This sequence joins TRBV7-6 and TRBJ2-5, with no clear D. Germline CDR1 reads SGHVS; CDR2 reads FNYEAQ. The CDR3 length is 13 residues. V dropped 0 bases and J dropped 4 bases, with 6 bases sitting between them. CDR3 DNA sequence: TGTGCCAGCAGCTTAGCTCGCGGAGAGACCCAGTACTTC. Translating it yields CASSLARGETQYF.

The rearrangement joins TRBV29-1 to TRBJ2-5, with 7 bases matching TRBD1. V lost 4 bases to trimming and J lost 5 bases; unmatched junction nucleotides: 10. The germline V gene encodes CDR1 SQVTM and CDR2 ANQGSEA. This CDR3 spans 14 amino acids. The CDR3 reads CSVVGRGGRETQYF. CDR3 sequence (DNA): TGCAGCGTTGTTGGGAGAGGGGGCAGGGAGACCCAGTACTTC.

V gene TRBV30 combines with J gene TRBJ2-2; D not resolved. Trimming took 2 bases from V and 6 from J, leaving 7 bases between them. Germline V gene lookup returns CDR1 GTSNPN and CDR2 SVGIG (reference sequence). This CDR3 region has 12 residues. CDR3 sequence reads: CAWSLWAGELFF. CDR3 DNA sequence: TGTGCCTGGAGTCTATGGGCCGGGGAGCTGTTTTTT. The whole variable domain, filled in from reference TRBV30 and TRBJ2-2, reads SQTIHQWPATLVQPVGSPLSLECTVEGTSNPNLYWYRQAAGRGLQLLFYSVGIGQISSEVPQNLSASRPQDRQFILSSKKLLLSDSGFYLCAWSLWAGELFFGEGSRLTVL.

This clone came up once. The chain couples TRBV25-1 to TRBJ2-7, with a possible D match to TRBD1 (6 bases). V was trimmed by 2 bases and J by 2 bases, leaving 10 bases between them. This CDR3 is built from 14 residues. Looked up from germline, CDR1 is MGHDK and CDR2 is SYGVNS. The chain's CDR3 is CASSEQGITYEQYF. DNA for the CDR3: TGTGCCAGCAGTGAACAGGGGATTACCTACGAGCAGTACTTC.

The V call is TRBV9, the J call TRBJ2-1; 8 positions match TRBD1. The CDR3 runs to 17 residues. The junction had 12 bases not matched to a gene; V was cut back by 4 bases and J by 3 bases. In germline, CDR1 is SGDLS, CDR2 YYNGEE. CDR3 in amino acids: CASSPPPGQDHYNEQFF. CDR3 DNA sequence: TGTGCCAGCAGCCCCCCACCGGGACAGGACCACTACAATGAGCAGTTCTTC.

The V gene is TRBV7-6, the J gene TRBJ1-2; D might be TRBD1 (5 bases). The V gene's germline CDR1 is SGHVS and CDR2 FNYEAQ. CDR3 length: 14 amino acids. The V end was cut by 4 bases, the J end by 5 bases, with 14 bases between. CDR3 in DNA: TGTGCCAGCAGCTCGTGGGGGAACCTATATGGCTACACCTTC. This gives the protein CASSSWGNLYGYTF. Full variable domain (rest looked up from reference TRBV7-6 and TRBJ1-2): GAGVSQSPRYKVTKRGQDVALRCDPISGHVSLYWYRQALGQGPEFLTYFNYEAQQDKSGLPNDRFSAERPEGSISTLTIQRTEQRDSAMYRCASSSWGNLYGYTFGSGTRLTVV.

The chain recombines TRBV7-8 with TRBJ1-1; no clear D. V lost 2 bases and J 1 base, leaving 14 bases between the germline ends. CDR1 and CDR2 (germline): SGHVS, FQNEAQ. The CDR3 length is 16 residues. CDR3 DNA sequence: TGTGCCAGCAGCTTAATTTTCAGACAAACGAACACTGAAGCTTTCTTT. It codes for CASSLIFRQTNTEAFF.

The V call is TRBV10-3, the J call TRBJ1-1; 9 bases are shared with TRBD1. CDR3 size: 16 residues. V was clipped by 5 bases and J by 10 bases; unmatched bases: 17. Germline V CDR1 and CDR2: ENHRY, SYGVKD. CDR3 sequence: CAISPLQPGQGLRAFF. The CDR3 DNA follows: TGTGCCATCAGTCCCCTACAACCGGGACAGGGACTGAGAGCTTTCTTT.

As regards this clone: Germline is not matched at one junction end, which may reflect a read error. The chain couples TRBV5-1 to TRBJ2-1, with 11 positions matching TRBD2. Germline V lookup: CDR1 SGHRS, CDR2 YFSETQ. The CDR3 covers 18 residues. CDR3 DNA sequence: TGCGTCAGCAGCTCCCGGACTAGCGGGTTGGCAGCCTACAATGAGCAGTTCTTC. Its translation: CVSSSRTSGLAAYNEQFF.

This clone was seen once. The chain combines TRBV19 with TRBJ1-1; the D is unclear. Trimming stripped 6 bases from V and 3 bases from J, with 14 bases between. The CDR3 is 14 residues long. CDR1 is LNHDA and CDR2 is SQIVND in the germline V gene (reference sequence). CDR3 nucleotides: TGTGCCAGTAGGGACGGCGGTTTAGACACTGAAGCTTTCTTT. Protein: CASRDGGLDTEAFF.

The rearrangement uses TRBV7-3 and TRBJ1-2, with D hard to call. The CDR3 has 13 amino acids. Germline values: CDR1 SGHTA, CDR2 FQGTGA. With 5 bases removed from V and 0 bases from J, the gap between germline ends came to 7 bases. CDR3 bases: TGTGCCAGCAGCGCCGGGACTAACTATGGCTACACCTTC. It yields the protein CASSAGTNYGYTF. Full variable domain (missing parts from reference TRBV7-3 and TRBJ1-2): GAGVSQTPSNKVTEKGKYVELRCDPISGHTALYWYRQSLGQGPEFLIYFQGTGAADDSGLPNDRFFAVRPEGSVSTLKIQRTERGDSAVYLCASSAGTNYGYTFGSGTRLTVV.

The V gene is TRBV6-1, the J gene TRBJ2-2; 9 nucleotides line up with TRBD1. V was clipped by 2 bases and J by 7 bases; unmatched bases: 5. Germline lookup yields CDR1 MNHNS and CDR2 SASEGT. This CDR3 spans 15 amino acids. The CDR3 sequence: CASSEPGQGGGELFF. The CDR3, as DNA: TGTGCCAGCAGTGAACCGGGACAGGGTGGCGGGGAGCTGTTTTTT.

The rearrangement links TRBV6-6 to TRBJ2-7; no clear D. Per germline, CDR1 MNHNY and CDR2 SVGAGI (reference sequence). CDR3 length equals 14 residues. Trimming removed 2 bases from V and 2 bases from J, with 10 bases in between. CDR3 DNA sequence: TGTGCCAGCAGTTACATGGCCCCTACCTACGAGCAGTACTTC. Its translation is CASSYMAPTYEQYF.